This is a list of T cell receptor beta chains from one sample in a study of blood T cell repertoires in COVID-19. Method: immunoSEQ multiplex PCR; TCRdb's copy keeps in-frame clones and lacks some. The sample lists about 240,000 clones, roughly four fifths occurring once. The source material was peripheral blood. The receptors originated from a man aged 25-40 years who had recovered from COVID-19. The CDR3 runs from the conserved cysteine through the conserved F or W. The D gene is left open where the match is weak. Clone size, where shown, is once, few, many, or a class for clones that have expanded.

D,size,J,V,DNA,CDR3
-,few,TRBJ2-5,TRBV10-1,TGCGCCAGCAGCGACGGGCTATCACAAGACAGCCCCTACGAGACCCAGTACTTC,CASSDGLSQDSPYETQYF
TRBD2,-,TRBJ2-2,TRBV7-7,TGTGCCAGCAGTACGGGGGGAACCGGGGAGCTGTTTTTT,CASSTGGTGELFF
TRBD2,-,TRBJ2-3,TRBV11-3,TGTGCCAGCAGCTTAGATGGCCTAGCGGAGGGGTCAGATACGCAGTATTTT,CASSLDGLAEGSDTQYF
-,-,TRBJ1-1,TRBV5-4,TGTGCCAGCAGCTTGGAGGTGGGGGCGAGGAACACTGAAGCTTTCTTT,CASSLEVGARNTEAFF
-,-,TRBJ1-4,TRBV27,TGTGCCAGCAGTGTACACTGGGCCAGCAGCGGTGAAAAACTGTTTTTT,CASSVHWASSGEKLFF
-,few,TRBJ1-1,TRBV7-8,TGTGCCAGCAGCTCAGCTCGAGGCACTGAAGCTTTCTTT,CASSSARGTEAFF
-,-,TRBJ1-6,TRBV3-1/TRBV3-2,TGTGCCAGCAGCCGGCAGCAGGATTCACCCCTCCACTTT,CASSRQQDSPLHF
-,-,TRBJ1-1,TRBV6-5,TGTGCCAGCAGTTATTCGGGGGGGGTAGGATCGGACGCTTTCTTT,CASSYSGGVGSDAFF
TRBD1,-,TRBJ1-2,TRBV10-3,TGTGCCATCAGCGAGGACAGGCTTGGTGGCTACACCTTC,CAISEDRLGGYTF
-,-,TRBJ1-2,TRBV13,TGTGCCAGCAGCGTCAGGGGCCCCCCGGGCTACACCTTC,CASSVRGPPGYTF
TRBD1,-,TRBJ1-2,TRBV5-6,TGTGCCAGCAGCTTCCGACAGGGGGCAGTTAACTATGGCTACACCTTC,CASSFRQGAVNYGYTF
-,-,TRBJ2-1,TRBV5-6,TGTGCCAGCAGCTTGGCGGGTAGAGTGTCCTACAATGAGCAGTTCTTC,CASSLAGRVSYNEQFF
-,few,TRBJ2-3,TRBV6-2/TRBV6-3,TGTGCCAGCAGCTTGACTAGTTCCCCCACAGATACGCAGTATTTT,CASSLTSSPTDTQYF
-,-,TRBJ1-1,TRBV28,TGTGCCAGCAGGTTGGGGGGACTTAGGTTACGTACTGAAGCTTTCTTT,CASRLGGLRLRTEAFF
TRBD2,once,TRBJ2-2,TRBV7-3,TGTGCCAGCAGCTTACTAGTAGCGGGGACGAACACCGGGGAGCTGTTTTTT,CASSLLVAGTNTGELFF
TRBD2,-,TRBJ2-1,TRBV4-1,TGCGCCAGCAGCCAGACTCTAGCGGGGGGGAATGAGCAGTTCTTC,CASSQTLAGGNEQFF
-,-,TRBJ2-7,TRBV4-1,TGCGCCAGCAGCCAATCGGGGGCCGGGGGGGAGCAGTACTTC,CASSQSGAGGEQYF
-,-,TRBJ2-2,TRBV28,TGTGCCAGCACCATCAACACCGGGGAGCTGTTTTTT,CASTINTGELFF
TRBD2,-,TRBJ2-4,TRBV7-8,TGTGCCAGCAGCCGAGATATAGCGGGGGGGAGATCCATTCAGTACTTC,CASSRDIAGGRSIQYF
TRBD1,-,TRBJ1-4,TRBV11-2,TGTGCCAGCAGCTCCCGTAGGGACAGGGGGCGGAGTAATGAAAAACTGTTTTTT,CASSSRRDRGRSNEKLFF
-,-,TRBJ1-5,TRBV27,TGTGCCAGCAGTTTGGTACTCGATGATAATCAGCCCCAGCATTTT,CASSLVLDDNQPQHF
-,-,TRBJ2-3,TRBV3-1/TRBV3-2,TGTGCCAGCAGCCAAGAACCCGGGGGCACAGATACGCAGTATTTT,CASSQEPGGTDTQYF
-,-,TRBJ1-2,TRBV28,TGTGCCAGCAGCCTGTCTGGGAGGGTATCCTATGGCTACACCTTC,CASSLSGRVSYGYTF
-,-,TRBJ1-1,TRBV5-6,TGTGCCAGCAGCTTGGGGGTGGGCAGCTCGTCTGAAGCTTTCTTT,CASSLGVGSSSEAFF
TRBD1,-,TRBJ2-3,TRBV4-1,TGCGCCAGCAGCCAAGGGGACAGGGTTCCCCCAGATACGCAGTATTTT,CASSQGDRVPPDTQYF
TRBD1,-,TRBJ2-7,TRBV6-5,TGTGCCAGCAGGCCCAGACAGGGAGACGAGCAGTACTTC,CASRPRQGDEQYF
-,-,TRBJ2-3,TRBV19,TGTGCCAGTACTAAGCGCGGCAGGGGTAGCACAGATACGCAGTATTTT,CASTKRGRGSTDTQYF
-,-,TRBJ1-4,TRBV7-9,TGTGCCAGCAGCTTAGGGGGGGGAGACCGCCAGCGTAAACTGTTTTTT,CASSLGGGDRQRKLFF
-,-,TRBJ1-1,TRBV18,TGTGCCAGCTCACCTTTCGAAGCAGGGGACACTGAAGCTTTCTTT,CASSPFEAGDTEAFF
TRBD2,-,TRBJ2-7,TRBV9,TGTGCCAGCAGCGCCGGCCAAGGACTAGCCTACGAGCAGTACTTC,CASSAGQGLAYEQYF
-,-,TRBJ2-5,TRBV7-9,TGTGCCAGCAGCTTAGGGACAGAACAAGAGACCCAGTACTTC,CASSLGTEQETQYF
-,-,TRBJ2-5,TRBV5-1,TGCGCCAGCAGCTTGAGTCCCGGAGAGACCCAGTACTTC,CASSLSPGETQYF
TRBD1,few,TRBJ1-4,TRBV7-8,TGTGCCAGCAGCCAGACAGGGGGCCGGAGTGAAAAACTGTTTTTT,CASSQTGGRSEKLFF
-,-,TRBJ2-1,TRBV6-5,TGTGCCAGCAGTTGGACACAGCTCAATGAGCAGTTCTTC,CASSWTQLNEQFF
-,-,TRBJ1-5,TRBV2,TGTGCCAGCAGTGGTCTTCCGAATCAGCCCCAGCATTTT,CASSGLPNQPQHF
TRBD2,once,TRBJ2-3,TRBV6-2/TRBV6-3,TGTGCCAGCAGTTGGCCTAGCGGGGGGGCGGGCACAGATACGCAGTATTTT,CASSWPSGGAGTDTQYF
-,-,TRBJ2-3,TRBV6-2/TRBV6-3,TGTGCCAGCAGTTATCAGGTGGGGGGGCCTTCAGATACGCAGTATTTT,CASSYQVGGPSDTQYF
-,-,TRBJ2-2,TRBV7-3,TGTGCCAGCAGCCGGCGGGCCGGGGGTGCGAACACCGGGGAGCTGTTTTTT,CASSRRAGGANTGELFF
-,-,TRBJ2-1,TRBV4-1,TGCGCCAGCAGCCAAGATCCGGGATCCTTGGTCTTC,CASSQDPGSLVF
-,-,TRBJ1-1,TRBV7-3,TGTGCCAGCAGCCGGGGGGCGACGACTGAAGCTTTCTTT,CASSRGATTEAFF
-,few,TRBJ1-6,TRBV7-9,TGTGCCATCGGACGGGAAAATTCACCCCTCCACTTT,CAIGRENSPLHF
TRBD1,-,TRBJ1-1,TRBV11-2,TGTGCCAGCAGCAATCGACAGGGTGGGACTGAAGCTTTCTTT,CASSNRQGGTEAFF
-,few,TRBJ1-1,TRBV3-1/TRBV3-2,TGTGCCAGCAGCCAAAACGGAGGGAACACTGAAGCTTTCTTT,CASSQNGGNTEAFF
TRBD2,once,TRBJ2-7,TRBV2,TGTGCCAGCGGGAGCGGACTAGCGGGGTCCTACGAGCAGTACTTC,CASGSGLAGSYEQYF
-,-,TRBJ2-1,TRBV5-4,TGTGCCAGCAGCTACGGACAGTTATACAATGAGCAGTTCTTC,CASSYGQLYNEQFF
TRBD2,-,TRBJ2-3,TRBV7-6,TGTGCCAGCAGCTTAATAGCGGGGGGATTCACAGATACGCAGTATTTT,CASSLIAGGFTDTQYF
-,-,TRBJ1-5,TRBV2,TGTGCCAGCTCAAGGGAGTCTAATCAGCCCCAGCATTTT,CASSRESNQPQHF
TRBD1,once,TRBJ2-7,TRBV5-6,TGTGCCAGCAGCTTGGGGGACAGGGGGCTATACGAGCAGTACTTC,CASSLGDRGLYEQYF
-,-,TRBJ1-5,TRBV10-1,TGCGCCAGCAGTGCGTCTCTGGCCGACTACAATCAGCCCCAGCATTTT,CASSASLADYNQPQHF
-,once,TRBJ1-2,TRBV5-6,TGTGCCACAAGCATCTCCAGGGGAGTGTATGGCTACACCTTC,CATSISRGVYGYTF
-,once,TRBJ2-5,TRBV5-4,TGTGCCAGCAGCTTCAGGAAGGAGGGAGAGACCCAGTACTTC,CASSFRKEGETQYF
-,-,TRBJ2-1,TRBV7-3,TGTGCCAGCAGCCCTTACAGGGATAGTTACAATGAGCAGTTCTTC,CASSPYRDSYNEQFF
TRBD2,-,TRBJ2-1,TRBV10-3,TGTGCCACCGGGACTAGCGGAGACAATGAGCAGTTCTTC,CATGTSGDNEQFF
TRBD1,-,TRBJ2-1,TRBV9,TGTGCCAGCAGCCCCGGACAGGGGGTCTCCAATGAGCAGTTCTTC,CASSPGQGVSNEQFF
-,-,TRBJ1-2,TRBV24-1,TGTGCCACCAGTGTTGGCCAGAACTATGGCTACACCTTC,CATSVGQNYGYTF